The T cell receptor (beta chain) described here comes from a study of regulatory T cells in long-lasting Graves disease. Study summary: Graves' patients who were just diagnosed had used antithyroid drugs for under 3 months.

This clonotype was seen a few times. Time point given: newly diagnosed GD, antithyroid drugs for less than 3 months. TCR sequences were obtained from RNA taken from PBMCs. Patient provenance is recorded as an endocrinology department in Xi'an, China. CDR1 is SGHAT and CDR2 is FQNNGV in the germline V gene. The junction had 2 bases not matched to a gene; V was cut back by 3 bases and J by 2 bases. This CDR3 is built from 15 residues. In building TCR beta libraries, iRepertoire HTBI primers were used together with Arm-PCR of CDR3 regions. TCRdb analysed the multiplex PCR reads with MiXCR anew, one entry per CDR3 protein. The sample has about 540,000 distinct CDR3 sequences, about 13% seen once. This sample was also put to use in a study of T cells in Graves' hyperthyroidism and ophthalmopathy.

The TCR was taken from a young man with Graves disease. Material: peripheral blood mononuclear cells (PBMCs), obtained at new diagnosis, from a patient treated with antithyroid drugs. V gene TRBV11-2 combines with J gene TRBJ2-7; TRBD2 matches at 12 bases. CDR3 sequence: CASSFRTSGAYEQYF. In DNA form, the CDR3 reads TGTGCCAGCAGCTTTAGGACTAGCGGGGCCTACGAGCAGTACTTC. Full variable domain (outside the CDR3, taken from reference TRBV11-2 and TRBJ2-7): EAGVAQSPRYKIIEKRQSVAFWCNPISGHATLYWYQQILGQGPKLLIQFQNNGVVDDSQLPKDRFSAERLKGVDSTLKIQPAKLEDSAVYLCASSFRTSGAYEQYFGPGTRLTVT.